This passage covers 22 T cell receptor beta chains from one sample sequenced in a study of response to subunit inactivated influenza vaccine. TCRdb ran MiXCR on the RT-PCR reads and lists one entry per CDR3 protein. The sample includes 650,000 to 800,000 distinct CDR3 sequences, 11% to 15% seen only once; the top ten take 6% to 8%. The sample was PBMCs from blood, taken 14 days before vaccination. These receptor sequences come from a man in his fifties or sixties who received an inactivated influenza vaccine.

This clonotype came up many times. The rearrangement links TRBV2 to TRBJ2-2; tentatively, D is TRBD2 (6 bases). Trimming took 6 bases from V and 4 from J, leaving 9 bases between them. The germline V gene has CDR1 SNHLY and CDR2 FYNNEI. This CDR3 spans 13 amino acids. This CDR3 reads CASRVLATGELFF. The CDR3 coding sequence is TGTGCCAGCAGGGTACTAGCCACCGGGGAGCTGTTTTTT.

This sequence joins TRBV12-3 or TRBV12-4 and TRBJ2-7; tentatively, D is TRBD1 (5 bases). This CDR3 is 13 amino acids long. V lost 3 bases, J lost 2 bases, and 8 bases lay in between. The CDR3 DNA reads TGTGCCAGCAGTTTTCACAGGACCTACGAGCAGTACTTC. Protein sequence: CASSFHRTYEQYF.

The chain recombines TRBV6-2 or TRBV6-3 with TRBJ1-2, with D unresolved. Germline CDR1 MNHEY, CDR2 SVGEGT. The V and J ends lost 1 base and 8 bases respectively, with 11 bases between them. This CDR3 has 13 amino acids. The CDR3, as DNA: TGTGCCAGCAGTTACTACCGAGAAGAGGGCTACACCTTC. Its protein product is CASSYYREEGYTF.

This clonotype was counted a few times. The chain carries TRBV25-1 and TRBJ2-1, with 9 bases matching TRBD1. This CDR3 is 15 amino acids long. Germline V gives CDR1 MGHDK, CDR2 SYGVNS. V lost 2 bases to trimming and J lost 6 bases; unmatched junction nucleotides: 5. As DNA, the CDR3 is TGTGCCAGCAGTGAACTGGGACAGGGAGGCAATGAGCAGTTCTTC. Translating gives CASSELGQGGNEQFF. Full variable domain (rest looked up from reference TRBV25-1 and TRBJ2-1): EADIYQTPRYLVIGTGKKITLECSQTMGHDKMYWYQQDPGMELHLIHYSYGVNSTEKGDLSSESTVSRIRTEHFPLTLESARPSHTSQYLCASSELGQGGNEQFFGPGTRLTVL.

This clonotype was counted a few times. The gene calls are TRBV3-1 and TRBJ1-2; 7 bases are shared with TRBD1. V shed 3 bases and J 0 bases; nucleotides not matched to a gene: 13. The CDR3 extends over 18 amino acids. Per germline, CDR1 LGHDT and CDR2 YNNKEL (reference sequence). In DNA form, the CDR3 reads TGTGCCAGCAGCCATCGGAGGGGGCGCTTGTCTGCTAACTATGGCTACACCTTC. It is translated as CASSHRRGRLSANYGYTF.

The chain links TRBV4-2 to TRBJ2-2; tentatively, D is TRBD1 (6 bases). V gave up 6 bases and J gave up 1 base, with 15 bases separating them. There are 16 residues in the CDR3. Germline V gene data show CDR1 as LGHNA and CDR2 as YNFKEQ. CDR3 loop: CASRRYPGENTGELFF. The CDR3 nucleotides read TGTGCCAGCAGAAGATACCCAGGGGAGAACACCGGGGAGCTGTTTTTT.

The sample holds many counts of this clonotype. The J gene is TRBJ1-3, the V gene TRBV28; D unclear. The CDR3 sequence is 15 residues long. V lost 1 base and J 0 bases, leaving 7 bases between the germline ends. From germline, CDR1 is MDHEN and CDR2 SYDVKM. CDR3 nucleotides: TGTGCCAGCAGTTTATTGGCAGCCTCTGGAAACACCATATATTTT. This translates into CASSLLAASGNTIYF.

V usage is TRBV6-1 and J usage is TRBJ2-3; no clear D. The CDR3 length is 13 residues. The germline gives CDR1 MNHNS, CDR2 SASEGT. The V and J ends lost 7 bases and 0 bases respectively, with 8 bases between them. CDR3 sequence reads: CASTALSTDTQYF. CDR3 nucleotides: TGTGCCAGCACAGCCCTCAGCACAGATACGCAGTATTTT.

The rearrangement links TRBV20-1 to TRBJ2-1, with TRBD2 matching 14 bases. Trimming at V came to 6 bases and at J to 1 base, leaving 5 bases not matched to a gene. CDR1 is DFQATT, CDR2 SNEGSKA, per germline (reference sequence). This CDR3 is 16 amino acids long. The CDR3 sequence is CSAKGLAGESYNEQFF. The CDR3, as DNA: TGCAGTGCCAAGGGACTAGCGGGAGAGTCCTACAATGAGCAGTTCTTC.

The gene calls are TRBV30 and TRBJ2-1, with TRBD2 identical over 7 bases. The V segment lost 3 bases and the J segment 10 bases; nucleotides outside the gene matches: 3. Germline V gene lookup returns CDR1 GTSNPN and CDR2 SVGIG (reference sequence). The CDR3 totals 11 residues. CDR3 region: CAWSVGGEQFF. CDR3 DNA: TGTGCCTGGAGCGTCGGGGGGGAGCAGTTCTTC.

The chain combines TRBV2 with TRBJ2-3, with D perhaps TRBD1 (6 bases). The CDR3 covers 15 residues. Trimming cost V 4 bases and J 4 bases, with 15 bases left between them. Per the germline V gene, CDR1 is SNHLY and CDR2 is FYNNEI. The CDR3 is CASSVQQGGADTQYF. The CDR3 DNA reads as TGTGCCAGCAGTGTCCAACAGGGCGGCGCAGATACGCAGTATTTT. Full variable domain (missing parts from reference TRBV2 and TRBJ2-3): EPEVTQTPSHQVTQMGQEVILRCVPISNHLYFYWYRQILGQKVEFLVSFYNNEISEKSEIFDDQFSVERPDGSNFTLKIRSTKLEDSAMYFCASSVQQGGADTQYFGPGTRLTVL.

This clonotype was picked up a small number of times. J is TRBJ2-1 and V is TRBV7-2; TRBD2 aligns across 12 bases. Germline V lookup: CDR1 SGHTA, CDR2 FQGNSA. V was clipped by 5 bases and J by 0 bases; unmatched bases: 5. CDR3 length: 17 amino acids. This CDR3 reads CASSQTSGGYSYNEQFF. In DNA, the CDR3 is TGTGCCAGCAGCCAGACTAGCGGGGGCTACTCCTACAATGAGCAGTTCTTC.

The chain carries TRBV7-9 and TRBJ2-5, with D hard to call. The germline V gene has CDR1 SEHNR and CDR2 FQNEAQ (reference sequence). CDR3 size: 14 residues. Trimming shortened V by 5 bases and J by 5 bases, and 15 bases separated the two germline ends. CDR3 sequence: CASSALLSRETQYF. In nucleotides, the CDR3 is TGTGCCAGCAGCGCCCTACTCTCTCGGGAGACCCAGTACTTC.

This clonotype was detected a few times. The rearrangement joins TRBV5-6 to TRBJ2-1, with TRBD2 identical over 11 bases. Germline loops: CDR1 SGHDT, CDR2 YYEEEE. J lost 7 bases, V lost 4 bases, and 16 bases had no gene match. The CDR3 is 18 residues long. The CDR3 DNA reads as TGTGCCAGCAGCCGACTTGAGGTTCTAGCGGGGGGCTGGAATGAGCAGTTCTTC. Translating gives CASSRLEVLAGGWNEQFF.

This clonotype was detected only a few times. The chain links TRBV6-5 to TRBJ2-3, with 8 bases fitting TRBD2. The CDR3 is 12 residues long. Trimming removed 5 bases from V and 10 bases from J; junction bases left unmatched: 5. CDR1 and CDR2 (germline): MNHEY, SVGAGI. The CDR3 DNA sequence: TGTGCCAGCAGTACCGGGACTAGGGCGCAGTATTTT. Encoded protein: CASSTGTRAQYF.

This clonotype was observed a handful of times. V usage is TRBV27 and J usage is TRBJ2-7; TRBD2 agrees at 13 bases. V lost 6 bases, J lost 5 bases, and 7 bases stayed unmatched. Germline V gives CDR1 MNHEY, CDR2 SMNVEV (reference sequence). The CDR3 totals 15 residues. The CDR3 nucleotides read TGTGCCAGCAGCCCGGGACTAGCGGGAACGAACGAGCAGTACTTC. Protein product: CASSPGLAGTNEQYF.

This chain uses TRBV5-1 with TRBJ2-3; D possibly corresponds to TRBD2 (5 bases). CDR1 and CDR2 from the germline V gene are SGHRS and YFSETQ. This CDR3 is built from 12 residues. The germline V and J ends were trimmed by 8 bases and 10 bases, with 17 bases remaining between them. The CDR3 nucleotides read TGCGCCAGTAGTCAGGACTCCCGATCGCAGTATTTT. Its translation: CASSQDSRSQYF.

This clonotype was seen repeatedly, ten times or more. The V call is TRBV27, the J call TRBJ2-7; D may be TRBD2 (6 bases). Deletions cut 3 bases from V and 6 bases from J, with 15 bases between. Germline V gene lookup returns CDR1 MNHEY and CDR2 SMNVEV (reference sequence). CDR3 size: 14 residues. The CDR3 region is CASSFLGLNPEQYF. CDR3 coding DNA: TGTGCCAGCAGTTTTCTCGGACTAAATCCCGAGCAGTACTTC.

Only a few counts were recorded for this clonotype. The J gene is TRBJ2-5, the V gene TRBV18, with TRBD2 identical over 9 bases. The ends lost 3 bases at V and 4 bases at J; junction bases unmatched: 3. The CDR3 contains 14 residues. CDR1 and CDR2 (germline): KGHSH, LQKENI. The CDR3 loop reads CASSPPSGIETQYF. DNA for the CDR3: TGTGCCAGCTCACCCCCTAGCGGGATAGAGACCCAGTACTTC.

The chain links TRBV4-2 to TRBJ2-1; 10 nucleotides agree with TRBD2. The V gene end was trimmed by 0 bases and the J gene end by 7 bases; junction bases not matched to a gene: 9. The CDR3 loop spans 17 amino acids. Germline CDR1 LGHNA, CDR2 YNFKEQ. The CDR3 region has the DNA TGTGCCAGCAGCCAAGAAGCTGGAGCGGGGGGGCCTAATGAGCAGTTCTTC. Its translation is CASSQEAGAGGPNEQFF.

The J gene is TRBJ1-1, the V gene TRBV27; D unresolved. Trimming took off 2 bases at V and 8 bases at J, with 12 bases between the two ends. Looked up from germline, CDR1 is MNHEY and CDR2 is SMNVEV (reference sequence). This CDR3 region has 13 residues. The chain's CDR3 is CASSLIGRGEAFF. As DNA, the CDR3 is TGTGCCAGCAGTTTAATCGGACGGGGAGAAGCTTTCTTT.

The genes are TRBV11-1 and TRBJ1-2, with TRBD1 identical over 10 bases. The CDR3 extends over 19 amino acids. Germline CDR1 and CDR2: SGHAT and FQDESV (reference sequence). Losses at the gene ends were 5 bases for V and 7 bases for J; bases not matched to a gene: 22. CDR3: CASSPLTGTGDTPLGGYTF. The CDR3 nucleotides are TGTGCCAGCAGCCCCCTAACCGGGACAGGGGATACCCCTCTTGGTGGCTACACCTTC.